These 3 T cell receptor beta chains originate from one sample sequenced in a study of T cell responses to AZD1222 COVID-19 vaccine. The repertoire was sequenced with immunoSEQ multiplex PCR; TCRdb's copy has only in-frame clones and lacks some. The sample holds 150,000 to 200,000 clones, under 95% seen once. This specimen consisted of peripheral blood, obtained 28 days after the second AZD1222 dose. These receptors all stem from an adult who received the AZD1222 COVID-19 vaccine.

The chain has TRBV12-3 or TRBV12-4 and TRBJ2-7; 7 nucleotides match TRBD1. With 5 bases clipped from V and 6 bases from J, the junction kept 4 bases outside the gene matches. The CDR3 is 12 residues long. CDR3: CASSPGQFEQYF. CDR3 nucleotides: TGTGCCAGCAGTCCGGGACAGTTCGAGCAGTACTTC.

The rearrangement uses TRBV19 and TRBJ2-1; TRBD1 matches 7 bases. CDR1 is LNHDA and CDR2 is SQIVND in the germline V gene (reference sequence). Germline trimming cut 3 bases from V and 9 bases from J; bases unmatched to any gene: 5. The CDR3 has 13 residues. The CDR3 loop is CASSIRQGVEQFF. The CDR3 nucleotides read TGTGCCAGTAGTATTCGACAGGGCGTTGAGCAGTTCTTC.

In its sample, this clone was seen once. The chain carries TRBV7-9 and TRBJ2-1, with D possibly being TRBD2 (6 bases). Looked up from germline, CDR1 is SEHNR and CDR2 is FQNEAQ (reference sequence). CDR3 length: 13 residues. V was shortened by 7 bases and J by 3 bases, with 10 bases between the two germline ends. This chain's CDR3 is CASNTDYYNEQFF. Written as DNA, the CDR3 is TGTGCCAGCAACACGGACTACTACAATGAGCAGTTCTTC. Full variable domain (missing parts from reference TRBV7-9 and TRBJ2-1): DTGVSQNPRHKITKRGQNVTFRCDPISEHNRLYWYRQTLGQGPEFLTYFQNEAQLEKSRLLSDRFSAERPKGSFSTLEIQRTEQGDSAMYLCASNTDYYNEQFFGPGTRLTVL.